What follows are 30 T cell receptor beta chains derived from one specimen sequenced in a study of T cell responses to AZD1222 COVID-19 vaccine. The assay was immunoSEQ multiplex PCR, and TCRdb's table has in-frame clones only and misses some. The sample lists under 50,000 clones, approximately 88% seen once, with about 27% in the top ten. The sequences come from peripheral blood, collected 28 days after the second dose of the MenACWY control vaccine. These TCRs come from an adult who received the MenACWY meningococcal vaccine as a control.

This chain uses TRBV2 with TRBJ2-1; TRBD2 aligns across 9 bases. The CDR3 has 15 residues. The trim removed 6 bases at V and 6 bases at J, leaving 9 bases unmatched. Germline V gene lookup returns CDR1 SNHLY and CDR2 FYNNEI. The DNA for the CDR3 is TGTGCCAGCAGGACTAGCGGTGTGGGGCGCAATGAGCAGTTCTTC. Translating gives CASRTSGVGRNEQFF. Based on the CDR3 plus reference TRBV2 and TRBJ2-1, the full variable domain is EPEVTQTPSHQVTQMGQEVILRCVPISNHLYFYWYRQILGQKVEFLVSFYNNEISEKSEIFDDQFSVERPDGSNFTLKIRSTKLEDSAMYFCASRTSGVGRNEQFFGPGTRLTVL.

This clone came up once. The genes are TRBV3-1 (or the pseudogene TRBV3-2) and TRBJ2-5; 12 bases are shared with TRBD2. The junction had 11 bases not matched to a gene; V was cut back by 0 bases and J by 9 bases. Germline values: CDR1 LGHDT, CDR2 YNNKEL (reference sequence). CDR3 size: 17 residues. Here the CDR3 DNA reads TGTGCCAGCAGCCAAGATCGAGGGACTAGCGGGCTTTCGGCCCAGTACTTC. Amino acid sequence: CASSQDRGTSGLSAQYF.

The chain recombines TRBV12-3 or TRBV12-4 with TRBJ2-1, with unresolved D. The CDR3 has 12 amino acids. Trimming removed 6 bases from V and 8 bases from J, with 11 bases in between. The CDR3 sequence: CASSPFGHEQFF. The CDR3 region has the DNA TGTGCCAGCAGCCCCTTCGGGCATGAGCAGTTCTTC.

The J gene is TRBJ2-1, the V gene TRBV9; TRBD2 matches at 9 bases. The trim removed 0 bases at V and 0 bases at J, leaving 7 bases unmatched. The CDR3 has 18 residues. Per the germline V gene, CDR1 is SGDLS and CDR2 is YYNGEE. In DNA, the CDR3 is TGTGCCAGCAGCGTAGGTAGCGGGAGCCTCAGCTCCTACAATGAGCAGTTCTTC. It translates to CASSVGSGSLSSYNEQFF.

The V and J genes are TRBV6-5 and TRBJ2-1; D uncertain. The germline V and J ends were trimmed by 0 bases and 9 bases, with 9 bases remaining between them. Germline assignment: CDR1 MNHEY and CDR2 SVGAGI. The CDR3 is made up of 13 amino acids. The CDR3 region is CASSYSTRAEQFF. In DNA, the CDR3 is TGTGCCAGCAGTTACTCGACTCGGGCTGAGCAGTTCTTC.

The genes are TRBV4-1 and TRBJ2-2; tentatively, D is TRBD2 (6 bases). Germline assignment: CDR1 MGHRA and CDR2 YSYEKL. Deletions cut 3 bases from V and 11 bases from J, with 16 bases between. This CDR3 has 14 amino acids. The CDR3 is CASSHAAMTSELFF. The CDR3 bases are TGCGCCAGCAGCCACGCGGCGATGACTAGTGAGCTGTTTTTT.

This clone was detected only a few times. The CDR3 DNA reads as TGTGCCAGTAGTATGGGCGGGAGCCCGCCCACAGATACGCAGTATTTT. It codes for CASSMGGSPPTDTQYF. V usage is TRBV19 and J usage is TRBJ2-3, with 7 bases aligning to TRBD2. Losses at the gene ends were 3 bases for V and 2 bases for J; bases not matched to a gene: 8. Germline V gene data show CDR1 as LNHDA and CDR2 as SQIVND (reference sequence). CDR3 length equals 16 residues.

The gene calls are TRBV7-9 and TRBJ2-1; D unclear. The V and J ends lost 2 bases and 2 bases respectively, with 13 bases between them. CDR3 size: 16 residues. Germline CDR1 and CDR2: SEHNR and FQNEAQ (reference sequence). CDR3 bases: TGTGCCAGCAGCTTACCGATCCCACGTGCCTACAATGAGCAGTTCTTC. Amino acids: CASSLPIPRAYNEQFF.

This clone appeared a single time. The V and J genes are TRBV18 and TRBJ2-7, with D unclear. Trimming pared 5 bases from V and 0 bases from J, leaving 11 bases between. The CDR3 covers 14 residues. Germline CDR1 reads KGHSH; CDR2 reads LQKENI. CDR3 sequence: CASSRAARSYEQYF. CDR3 bases: TGTGCCAGCTCAAGGGCAGCCCGCTCCTACGAGCAGTACTTC. Filled out from reference TRBV18 and TRBJ2-7, the complete variable domain reads NAGVMQNPRHLVRRRGQEARLRCSPMKGHSHVYWYRQLPEEGLKFMVYLQKENIIDESGMPKERFSAEFPKEGPSILRIQQVVRGDSAAYFCASSRAARSYEQYFGPGTRLTVT.

The chain employs TRBV4-1 and TRBJ2-5; 13 positions match TRBD2. CDR3 size: 16 residues. Germline V gene data show CDR1 as MGHRA and CDR2 as YSYEKL. The V and J ends lost 4 bases and 4 bases, in that order; junction bases with no gene match: 6. Here the CDR3 reads CASSPTSGRARETQYF. CDR3 bases: TGCGCCAGCAGCCCAACTAGCGGGAGGGCAAGAGAGACCCAGTACTTC.

The chain has TRBV3-1 (or the pseudogene TRBV3-2) and TRBJ2-4; the D gene is possibly TRBD1 (5 bases). The CDR3 spans 16 residues. Germline loops: CDR1 LGHDT, CDR2 YNNKEL (reference sequence). The V and J ends lost 2 bases and 0 bases respectively, with 11 bases between them. CDR3 protein: CASSQWGGRAKNIQYF. The DNA of the CDR3 is TGTGCCAGCAGCCAATGGGGCGGCAGAGCCAAAAACATTCAGTACTTC.

The chain has TRBV25-1 and TRBJ1-1; D is unclear. Trimming took 3 bases from V and 5 from J, leaving 4 bases between them. Per the germline V gene, CDR1 is MGHDK and CDR2 is SYGVNS. CDR3 size: 11 residues. For the CDR3, the DNA is TGTGCCAGCAGTGAGGGGACTGAAGCTTTCTTT. This translates into CASSEGTEAFF.

The rearrangement links TRBV5-6 to TRBJ2-3, with no clear D. Trimming cost V 4 bases and J 5 bases, with 14 bases left between them. This CDR3 is built from 14 residues. Germline lookup yields CDR1 SGHDT and CDR2 YYEEEE. The CDR3 spells CASSTNVMGDTQYF. The CDR3 coding sequence is TGTGCCAGCAGCACTAACGTCATGGGAGATACGCAGTATTTT.

J is TRBJ1-4 and V is TRBV19; 8 bases align to TRBD1. Per germline, CDR1 LNHDA and CDR2 SQIVND (reference sequence). The CDR3 sequence is 15 residues long. Trimming cost V 8 bases and J 5 bases; bases outside gene matches: 10. The CDR3 here is CASRTGTGRNEKLFF. The CDR3 coding sequence is TGTGCCAGTCGAACCGGGACAGGACGCAATGAAAAACTGTTTTTT.

The chain has TRBV19 and TRBJ2-7, with 9 positions matching TRBD1. After removal of 7 bases from V and 4 bases from J, the junction contained 8 bases not matched to a gene. The CDR3 is 14 residues long. Per the germline V gene, CDR1 is LNHDA and CDR2 is SQIVND (reference sequence). CDR3 nucleotides: TGTGCCAGTAAACCCCGGGACAGGGAATACGAGCAGTACTTC. Translation: CASKPRDREYEQYF.

The V gene is TRBV20-1, the J gene TRBJ2-2; the match to TRBD2 covers 8 bases. Looked up from germline, CDR1 is DFQATT and CDR2 is SNEGSKA (reference sequence). V lost 3 bases, J lost 1 base, and 4 bases stayed unmatched. This CDR3 spans 15 amino acids. The chain's CDR3 is CSASTSGLNTGELFF. The DNA of the CDR3 is TGCAGTGCTAGTACTAGCGGTTTGAACACCGGGGAGCTGTTTTTT.

The chain joins TRBV29-1 to TRBJ2-3; D ambiguous. From germline, CDR1 is SQVTM and CDR2 ANQGSEA. V was pared by 4 bases and J by 7 bases, with 12 bases between. The CDR3 is 12 residues long. CDR3 sequence reads: CSVVTGSYTQYF. CDR3 in DNA: TGCAGCGTTGTAACGGGCAGCTATACGCAGTATTTT.

V is TRBV7-9 and J is TRBJ1-2; the D gene is possibly TRBD1 (5 bases). This CDR3 region has 14 residues. Germline V CDR1 and CDR2: SEHNR, FQNEAQ (reference sequence). Trimming took 4 bases from V and 1 from J, leaving 10 bases between them. The CDR3 DNA reads as TGTGCCAGCAGCTGGATTCAGGGTAACTATGGCTACACCTTC. Its translation is CASSWIQGNYGYTF.

The J gene is TRBJ2-7, the V gene TRBV11-1; D uncertain. The germline gives CDR1 SGHAT, CDR2 FQDESV (reference sequence). V was clipped by 5 bases and J by 3 bases, with 5 bases between them. The CDR3 has 11 residues. The CDR3 loop is CASSRDYEQYF. Here the CDR3 DNA reads TGTGCCAGCAGCCGAGACTACGAGCAGTACTTC.

J is TRBJ1-2 and V is TRBV3-1 (or the pseudogene TRBV3-2), with unresolved D. The germline V and J ends were trimmed by 0 bases and 4 bases, with 9 bases remaining between them. CDR3 length: 14 residues. The V gene's germline CDR1 is LGHDT and CDR2 YNNKEL (reference sequence). Here the CDR3 reads CASSQDEEGYGYTF. The CDR3 bases are TGTGCCAGCAGCCAAGATGAGGAGGGCTATGGCTACACCTTC.

J is TRBJ1-1 and V is TRBV28, with D possibly matching TRBD1 (5 bases). The germline V gene has CDR1 MDHEN and CDR2 SYDVKM. Trimming took 7 bases from V and 1 from J, leaving 13 bases between them. The CDR3 totals 14 residues. Here the CDR3 reads CASTNSGRNTEAFF. CDR3 nucleotides: TGTGCCAGCACCAATTCAGGGAGGAACACTGAAGCTTTCTTT.

The chain carries TRBV19 and TRBJ1-2, with 9 bases matching TRBD1. This CDR3 region has 15 residues. V lost 3 bases and J lost 8; bases outside the gene matches: 10. CDR1 and CDR2 (germline): LNHDA, SQIVND (reference sequence). CDR3 amino acids: CASSMVAQGAQGYTF. The CDR3 region has the DNA TGTGCCAGTAGTATGGTCGCACAGGGGGCGCAGGGCTACACCTTC.

V gene TRBV11-2 combines with J gene TRBJ2-7; TRBD2 matches at 11 bases. The junction had 6 bases not matched to a gene; V was cut back by 5 bases and J by 3 bases. The CDR3 sequence is 15 residues long. Germline-derived CDR1 and CDR2 are SGHAT and FQNNGV. Written as DNA, the CDR3 is TGTGCCAGCAGCCCCATAGCGGGAGGGCTCTACGAGCAGTACTTC. It codes for CASSPIAGGLYEQYF.

This rearrangement joins TRBV9 to TRBJ2-7, with D uncertain. This CDR3 has 14 residues. Trimming shortened V by 3 bases and J by 5 bases, and 15 bases separated the two germline ends. CDR1 SGDLS and CDR2 YYNGEE come from the germline V gene. CDR3 in amino acids: CASSEGPMTHEQYF. The DNA of the CDR3 is TGTGCCAGCAGCGAGGGCCCCATGACCCACGAGCAGTACTTC.

This clone was picked up a small number of times. This chain joins TRBV29-1 and TRBJ2-3; D is unresolved. This CDR3 region has 14 residues. Germline CDR1 and CDR2: SQVTM and ANQGSEA. Trimming pared 4 bases from V and 2 bases from J, leaving 13 bases between. The CDR3 protein is CSVGGALHTDTQYF. CDR3 coding DNA: TGCAGCGTTGGCGGAGCCCTTCACACAGATACGCAGTATTTT.

The chain employs TRBV7-2 and TRBJ2-7; TRBD1 matches at 7 bases. With V trimmed by 4 bases and J by 11 bases, 5 bases remained unmatched. Germline CDR1 SGHTA, CDR2 FQGNSA. The CDR3 totals 11 residues. The CDR3 nucleotides read TGTGCCAGCAGCTCCGACAGGGTGGAGTACTTC. Translation: CASSSDRVEYF.

The chain uses TRBV3-1 (or the pseudogene TRBV3-2) and TRBJ2-1, with no clear D. Trimming stripped 0 bases from V and 8 bases from J, with 5 bases between. The CDR3 is 12 residues long. Germline CDR1 and CDR2: LGHDT and YNNKEL (reference sequence). Here the CDR3 DNA reads TGTGCCAGCAGCCAAGATTGGTATGAGCAGTTCTTC. Protein product: CASSQDWYEQFF.

The CDR3 nucleotides read TGTGCCAGCAGCTTGGCGGCGGATAGCTCCTACGAGCAGTACTTC. It translates to CASSLAADSSYEQYF. This sequence joins TRBV5-4 and TRBJ2-7; D gene ambiguous. Germline V gene sequence: CDR1 SGHNT, CDR2 YYREEE (reference sequence). Trimming took off 0 bases at V and 0 bases at J, with 10 bases between the two ends. The CDR3 contains 15 residues.

V is TRBV24-1 and J is TRBJ1-2, with TRBD1 identical over 7 bases. This CDR3 has 15 residues. The V gene end was trimmed by 3 bases and the J gene end by 4 bases; junction bases not matched to a gene: 7. Per germline, CDR1 KGHDR and CDR2 SFDVKD. CDR3 nucleotide sequence: TGTGCCACCAGTGATCAAACAGGGGCGGCCTATGGCTACACCTTC. As protein: CATSDQTGAAYGYTF.

The chain links TRBV19 to TRBJ1-5; D is possibly TRBD1 (5 bases). The germline gives CDR1 LNHDA, CDR2 SQIVND (reference sequence). CDR3 length: 12 residues. Trimming stripped 8 bases from V and 3 bases from J, with 8 bases between. The CDR3 nucleotides are TGTGCCAGTCGACAGTACAATCAGCCCCAGCATTTT. Translation: CASRQYNQPQHF.